Included here is one T cell receptor (beta chain) sequence, with context. The protocol was immunoSEQ multiplex PCR, while the TCRdb copy is restricted to in-frame clones and leaves out a portion. The data show 15,000 to 20,000 clones, around 82% seen once. The data belong to a study of PD-1 blockade in classical Hodgkin lymphoma. The time point: cycle 4 day 1 (C4D1), after more than five weeks of nivolumab. After autologous stem cell transplantation all patients relapsed, and prior brentuximab vedotin exposure differed between cohorts. The source material was peripheral blood mononuclear cells (PBMCs), sampled before the fourth cycle of nivolumab. This TCR was recovered from a human donor with classical Hodgkin lymphoma.

CDR3 nucleotides: TGTGCCAATCCCCAAAACCTCGACAGGGTGGAGACCCAGTACTTC. It encodes CANPQNLDRVETQYF. The chain carries TRBV19 and TRBJ2-5, with 7 bases that match TRBD1. CDR3 size: 15 residues. V lost 10 bases, J lost 5 bases, and 16 bases stayed unmatched. From germline, CDR1 is LNHDA and CDR2 SQIVND (reference sequence).